The next 25 T cell receptor beta chains were all read from a single sample in a study of technical replicates of blood from several donors. Profiled with immunoSEQ multiplex PCR; TCRdb holds only in-frame clones, not every one. The data show about 82,000 clones, with 94% seen just once and about 0.39% held by the top ten. The specimen was T cells isolated from PBMCs. The receptors derive from a human donor in good health.

The chain links TRBV7-9 to TRBJ2-7; 7 bases line up with TRBD1. This CDR3 is built from 11 residues. V lost 4 bases to trimming and J lost 6 bases; unmatched junction nucleotides: 0. Germline-derived CDR1 and CDR2 are SEHNR and FQNEAQ (reference sequence). CDR3 residues: CASSSGGEQYF. The CDR3 DNA is TGTGCCAGCAGCTCAGGGGGCGAGCAGTACTTC.

Here the CDR3 reads CASSYYQGSSYEQYF. The CDR3 DNA follows: TGTGCCAGCAGTTACTACCAGGGAAGCTCCTACGAGCAGTACTTC. The chain carries TRBV6-5 and TRBJ2-7; maybe TRBD1 (5 bases). This CDR3 is built from 15 residues. From germline, CDR1 is MNHEY and CDR2 SVGAGI. Trimming removed 1 base from V and 0 bases from J, with 10 bases in between.

This clone was detected only once. The J gene is TRBJ2-3, the V gene TRBV27; 11 positions match TRBD2. The CDR3 runs to 15 residues. Per the germline V gene, CDR1 is MNHEY and CDR2 is SMNVEV (reference sequence). J was trimmed by 2 bases and V by 3 bases; bases with no gene match: 1. The CDR3 DNA reads TGTGCCAGCAGTTTTAGCGGGAGGGCCACAGATACGCAGTATTTT. It yields the protein CASSFSGRATDTQYF.

The J gene is TRBJ1-1, the V gene TRBV7-6; 8 bases are shared with TRBD1. Losses at the gene ends were 6 bases for V and 6 bases for J; bases not matched to a gene: 3. Germline V gene lookup returns CDR1 SGHVS and CDR2 FNYEAQ. This CDR3 has 12 residues. The chain's CDR3 is CASRRTGSEAFF. The CDR3 nucleotides read TGTGCCAGCAGACGGACAGGGTCTGAAGCTTTCTTT.

V gene TRBV29-1 combines with J gene TRBJ2-1, with D maybe TRBD2 (6 bases). This CDR3 is built from 13 residues. Trimming left V 3 bases short and J 3 bases short, with 9 bases between. Germline CDR1 is SQVTM and CDR2 is ANQGSEA. In nucleotides, the CDR3 is TGCAGCGTTGATCTGGACTACTACAATGAGCAGTTCTTC. Translating it yields CSVDLDYYNEQFF.

The V and J genes are TRBV30 and TRBJ2-2; 15 positions agree with TRBD2. Germline V gives CDR1 GTSNPN, CDR2 SVGIG (reference sequence). The CDR3 length is 18 residues. V lost 3 bases to trimming and J lost 5 bases; unmatched junction nucleotides: 10. CDR3 in amino acids: CAWRGGTSGRYRTGELFF. The CDR3 nucleotides read TGTGCCTGGAGGGGGGGGACTAGCGGGAGGTACCGAACCGGGGAGCTGTTTTTT.

CDR3 in amino acids: CASIGFDRPYEQYF. The CDR3 DNA sequence: TGTGCCAGTATAGGGTTTGACAGACCCTACGAGCAGTACTTC. The J gene is TRBJ2-7, the V gene TRBV19; TRBD1 is a possible D gene (5 bases). Germline V gives CDR1 LNHDA, CDR2 SQIVND (reference sequence). The CDR3 spans 14 residues. V gave up 7 bases and J gave up 2 bases, with 15 bases separating them.

The V call is TRBV6-5, the J call TRBJ2-2; D remains ambiguous. CDR3 length equals 14 residues. V lost 2 bases and J 5 bases, leaving 9 bases between the germline ends. Germline lookup yields CDR1 MNHEY and CDR2 SVGAGI. The CDR3 region is CASSYVSGTGELFF. DNA of the CDR3: TGTGCCAGCAGTTACGTTTCCGGGACCGGGGAGCTGTTTTTT.

The chain is built from TRBV2 and TRBJ2-5; D is possibly TRBD2 (5 bases). The CDR3 totals 10 residues. CDR1 is SNHLY and CDR2 is FYNNEI in the germline V gene. V gave up 7 bases and J gave up 5 bases, with 5 bases separating them. The CDR3 DNA follows: TGTGCCAGCACGGGGGAGACCCAGTACTTC. Protein sequence: CASTGETQYF. The variable domain in full, completed from reference TRBV2 and TRBJ2-5, reads EPEVTQTPSHQVTQMGQEVILRCVPISNHLYFYWYRQILGQKVEFLVSFYNNEISEKSEIFDDQFSVERPDGSNFTLKIRSTKLEDSAMYFCASTGETQYFGPGTRLLVL.

V usage is TRBV13 and J usage is TRBJ2-1; TRBD2 aligns across 12 bases. Trimming cost V 5 bases and J 8 bases; bases outside gene matches: 10. The CDR3 has 16 amino acids. Germline values: CDR1 PRHDT, CDR2 FYEKMQ (reference sequence). CDR3 residues: CASSAPSSGRADEQFF. CDR3 bases: TGTGCCAGCAGCGCACCGTCTAGCGGGAGGGCAGATGAGCAGTTCTTC. Variable domain in full (rest from reference TRBV13 and TRBJ2-1): AAGVIQSPRHLIKEKRETATLKCYPIPRHDTVYWYQQGPGQDPQFLISFYEKMQSDKGSIPDRFSAQQFSDYHSELNMSSLELGDSALYFCASSAPSSGRADEQFFGPGTRLTVL.

The chain carries TRBV19 and TRBJ2-1, with 9 positions matching TRBD2. The V segment lost 4 bases and the J segment 4 bases; nucleotides outside the gene matches: 11. CDR3 length equals 17 residues. From germline, CDR1 is LNHDA and CDR2 SQIVND (reference sequence). CDR3 loop: CASSTSSGLAFYNEQFF. The CDR3 coding sequence is TGTGCCAGTAGTACCTCCTCGGGACTAGCTTTTTACAATGAGCAGTTCTTC.

This rearrangement joins TRBV4-3 to TRBJ1-2, with D maybe TRBD1 (6 bases). Germline assignment: CDR1 LGHNA and CDR2 YSLEER. The CDR3 extends over 14 amino acids. Deletions cut 4 bases from V and 4 bases from J, with 13 bases between. The CDR3 DNA sequence: TGCGCCAGCAGCCCGTGGGGGGGGGCCTATGGCTACACCTTC. It is translated as CASSPWGGAYGYTF.

CDR3 region: CASSYDGGNTEAFF. CDR3 DNA: TGTGCCAGCAGTTACGACGGGGGTAACACTGAAGCTTTCTTT. This chain connects TRBV6-5 to TRBJ1-1; TRBD1 is a possible D gene (5 bases). There are 14 residues in the CDR3. V was pared by 2 bases and J by 2 bases, with 9 bases between. Germline lookup yields CDR1 MNHEY and CDR2 SVGAGI.

The V call is TRBV7-2, the J call TRBJ1-1, with D tentatively TRBD1 (5 bases). The CDR3 contains 14 residues. Germline V gene data show CDR1 as SGHTA and CDR2 as FQGNSA. Trimming shortened V by 2 bases and J by 3 bases, and 10 bases separated the two germline ends. CDR3 sequence reads: CASSLSGGYTEAFF. CDR3 DNA: TGTGCCAGCAGCTTATCGGGGGGGTACACTGAAGCTTTCTTT.

CDR3 in amino acids: CAWSVGLAGWLQYF. For the CDR3, the DNA is TGTGCCTGGAGTGTGGGTCTAGCGGGATGGCTGCAGTACTTC. The chain has TRBV30 and TRBJ2-7; 9 bases are a match to TRBD2. This CDR3 region has 14 residues. V lost 0 bases to trimming and J lost 9 bases; unmatched junction nucleotides: 9. Germline V gene lookup returns CDR1 GTSNPN and CDR2 SVGIG (reference sequence).

The genes are TRBV27 and TRBJ2-7, with 8 bases identical to TRBD1. The V gene's germline CDR1 is MNHEY and CDR2 SMNVEV (reference sequence). There are 16 residues in the CDR3. Losses at the gene ends were 5 bases for V and 0 bases for J; bases not matched to a gene: 9. CDR3 coding DNA: TGTGCCAGCAGTCCATCGACAGGGGCTATCTCCTACGAGCAGTACTTC. Translating it yields CASSPSTGAISYEQYF.

V usage is TRBV29-1 and J usage is TRBJ2-7; 7 bases agree with TRBD2. The V gene end was trimmed by 4 bases and the J gene end by 5 bases; junction bases not matched to a gene: 8. The germline gives CDR1 SQVTM, CDR2 ANQGSEA. This CDR3 comprises 13 residues. The CDR3 region is CSVATSVAHEQYF. Written as DNA, the CDR3 is TGCAGCGTTGCAACTAGCGTTGCGCACGAGCAGTACTTC.

The rearrangement joins TRBV7-8 to TRBJ1-4; no firm D call. CDR3 length equals 14 residues. Germline CDR1 SGHVS, CDR2 FQNEAQ. The V end lost 4 bases, the J end lost 8 bases, and 14 bases lay between the germline ends. CDR3 region: CASSSPRVEEKLFF. The CDR3 DNA reads as TGTGCCAGCAGCTCACCGAGGGTGGAGGAAAAACTGTTTTTT.

V usage is TRBV2 and J usage is TRBJ1-5; TRBD1 matches at 10 bases. CDR1 SNHLY and CDR2 FYNNEI come from the germline V gene. V was pared by 6 bases and J by 4 bases, with 6 bases of the junction left unmatched. This CDR3 comprises 15 residues. This CDR3 is CASRGTGARNQPQHF. For the CDR3, the DNA is TGTGCCAGCAGGGGGACAGGGGCGAGGAATCAGCCCCAGCATTTT.

CDR3 protein: CASSRGLAGYSYEQYF. The CDR3 DNA reads TGTGCCAGCAGCCGAGGACTAGCGGGATACTCCTACGAGCAGTACTTC. J is TRBJ2-7 and V is TRBV14, with 12 positions matching TRBD2. Germline CDR1 reads SGHDN; CDR2 reads FVKESK. The junction had 4 bases not matched to a gene; V was cut back by 4 bases and J by 0 bases. CDR3 length equals 16 residues. The variable domain in full, completed from reference TRBV14 and TRBJ2-7, reads EAGVTQFPSHSVIEKGQTVTLRCDPISGHDNLYWYRRVMGKEIKFLLHFVKESKQDESGMPNNRFLAERTGGTYSTLKVQPAELEDSGVYFCASSRGLAGYSYEQYFGPGTRLTVT.

The genes are TRBV4-1 and TRBJ2-5; D unclear. V lost 0 bases and J 5 bases, leaving 10 bases between the germline ends. The CDR3 spans 14 residues. CDR1 is MGHRA and CDR2 is YSYEKL in the germline V gene. CDR3 protein: CASSQELAGETQYF. Written as DNA, the CDR3 is TGCGCCAGCAGCCAAGAGTTGGCAGGTGAGACCCAGTACTTC.

J is TRBJ1-4 and V is TRBV2; tentative D call: TRBD1 (5 bases). The CDR3 runs to 13 residues. The V end was cut by 11 bases, the J end by 7 bases, with 17 bases between. Germline V gene sequence: CDR1 SNHLY, CDR2 FYNNEI. The CDR3 reads CAGAVAVGEKLFF. The CDR3 nucleotides are TGTGCCGGGGCGGTGGCAGTGGGTGAAAAACTGTTTTTT.

The chain combines TRBV5-4 with TRBJ2-5, with 7 bases identical to TRBD1. Gene TRBJ2-7 matches the end of the DNA better, so the J call may be wrong. This CDR3 is built from 15 residues. Germline-derived CDR1 and CDR2 are SGHNT and YYREEE (reference sequence). The CDR3 DNA is TGTGCCAGCAGCCCTGGGACAGTCAAGACCTACGAGCAGTACTTC. Translated: CASSPGTVKTYEQYF.

This chain joins TRBV18 and TRBJ1-3; 7 nucleotides align to TRBD1. The CDR3 consists of 17 residues. Germline V lookup: CDR1 KGHSH, CDR2 LQKENI. After removal of 3 bases from V and 4 bases from J, the junction contained 12 bases not matched to a gene. The CDR3 nucleotides are TGTGCCAGCTCACCCGAAGCCGGGACAGTACTCGGAAACACCATATATTTT. Its protein is CASSPEAGTVLGNTIYF.

This sequence joins TRBV28 and TRBJ1-2, with D unclear. The CDR3 covers 17 residues. Germline CDR1 is MDHEN and CDR2 is SYDVKM. Trimming took 2 bases from V and 6 from J, leaving 22 bases between them. The DNA for the CDR3 is TGTGCCAGCAGTTTAACTTCGTTTCTCGTTTTAGTGGATGGCTACACCTTC. This codes for CASSLTSFLVLVDGYTF.